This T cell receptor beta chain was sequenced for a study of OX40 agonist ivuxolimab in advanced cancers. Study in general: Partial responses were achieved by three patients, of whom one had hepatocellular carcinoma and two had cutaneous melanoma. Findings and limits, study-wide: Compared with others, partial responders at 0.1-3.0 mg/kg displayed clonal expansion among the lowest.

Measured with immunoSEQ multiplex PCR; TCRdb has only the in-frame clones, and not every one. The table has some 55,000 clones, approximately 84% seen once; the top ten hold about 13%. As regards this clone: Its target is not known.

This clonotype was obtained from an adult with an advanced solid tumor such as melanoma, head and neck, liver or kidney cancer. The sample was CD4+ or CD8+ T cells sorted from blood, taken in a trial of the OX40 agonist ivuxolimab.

CDR3: CASSTTGGTNGYTF. The CDR3 DNA reads TGTGCCAGTAGTACGACAGGGGGTACCAATGGCTACACCTTC. The genes are TRBV19 and TRBJ1-2; 9 bases agree with TRBD1. The germline V gene has CDR1 LNHDA and CDR2 SQIVND (reference sequence). V dropped 4 bases and J dropped 6; count of bases not matched to a gene: 6. The CDR3 length is 14 residues. Full variable domain (missing parts from reference TRBV19 and TRBJ1-2): DGGITQSPKYLFRKEGQNVTLSCEQNLNHDAMYWYRQDPGQGLRLIYYSQIVNDFQKGDIAEGYSVSREKKESFPLTVTSAQKNPTAFYLCASSTTGGTNGYTFGSGTRLTVV.